This T cell receptor beta chain was sequenced in a study of early T cells in non-severe SARS-CoV-2 infection. Study in general: The sequenced material was bulk RNA from unsorted whole blood, and its chains were unpaired. General observations from the study: Matches to VDJdb favored anti-spike CD8 responses and missed private and CD4 specificities.

The library protocol tagged individual cDNA molecules with unique molecular identifiers. Via MiXCR, TCRdb re-called the 5' RACE reads, giving one row per CDR3 protein. In the table there are 40,000 to 55,000 distinct CDR3 sequences, about 7% of which are singletons. Looked up from germline, CDR1 is MGHRA and CDR2 is YSYEKL. This CDR3 comprises 16 residues. Trimming pared 3 bases from V and 7 bases from J, leaving 16 bases between. On this clonotype: Its antigen is unknown.

The rearrangement joins TRBV4-1 to TRBJ1-6; D gene ambiguous. This receptor was obtained from an adult who was a healthcare worker with PCR-confirmed SARS-CoV-2 infection or an uninfected control (not recorded which). The source material was whole blood. Here the CDR3 reads CASSHIDARQNSPLHF. CDR3 bases: TGCGCCAGCAGCCACATTGACGCCCGGCAGAATTCACCCCTCCACTTT.